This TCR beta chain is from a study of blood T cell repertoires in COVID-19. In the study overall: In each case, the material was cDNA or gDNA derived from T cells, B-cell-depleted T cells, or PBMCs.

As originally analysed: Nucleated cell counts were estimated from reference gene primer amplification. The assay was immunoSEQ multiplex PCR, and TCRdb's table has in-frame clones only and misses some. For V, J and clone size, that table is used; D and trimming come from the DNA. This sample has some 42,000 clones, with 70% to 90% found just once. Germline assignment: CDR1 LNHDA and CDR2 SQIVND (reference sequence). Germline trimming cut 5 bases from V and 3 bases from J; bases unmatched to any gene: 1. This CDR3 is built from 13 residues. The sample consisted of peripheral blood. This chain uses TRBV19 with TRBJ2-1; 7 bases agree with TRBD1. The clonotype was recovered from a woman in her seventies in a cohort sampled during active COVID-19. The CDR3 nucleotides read TGTGCCAGTAGTCGGACAGGCTACAATGAGCAGTTCTTC. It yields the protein CASSRTGYNEQFF.